Listed here is a single TCR beta chain. The CDR3 is 16 residues long. The germline V gene encodes CDR1 KGHSH and CDR2 LQKENI. V dropped 0 bases and J dropped 2 bases, with 12 bases sitting between them. The data were taken from a study of blood T cell repertoires in COVID-19. On the study more broadly: Samples of COVID-19 (acute and convalescent) were obtained from the United States, Italy and Spain. PBMCs, B-cell-depleted T cells, or T cells provided the cDNA or gDNA that made up the material.

Source study methods: Estimation of nucleated cell counts was performed using reference gene primer amplification. Using immunoSEQ multiplex PCR, the repertoire was profiled, and TCRdb retains in-frame clones only, with some absent. V, J and clone size were drawn from that table, and D and trimming were deduced from the DNA. The sample consists of about 150,000 clones, under 90% of them appearing once. What was sequenced was peripheral blood. The chain carries TRBV18 and TRBJ2-3, with D tentatively TRBD1 (6 bases). This TCR derives from a man in his sixties with acute or convalescent COVID-19. The CDR3 spells CASSPPGGHHTDTQYF. CDR3 nucleotides: TGTGCCAGCTCACCACCAGGGGGACACCACACAGATACGCAGTATTTT.